A selection of T cell receptor beta chains follows, all from one sample in a study of a mutant IDH1 vaccine in newly diagnosed glioma. Data came from immunoSEQ multiplex PCR; TCRdb stores just in-frame clones and leaves some out. This sample has approximately 70,000 clones, with around 74% found just once. The specimen comprised PBMCs, sampled from a glioma patient treated with radiotherapy, temozolomide or both. The receptors were sampled from a man in his forties or fifties with glioma. Both conserved end residues are part of each CDR3. The D gene is left open where the match is weak. The size field is filled for only some rows; it gives once, few, many or a size class.

D gene,J gene,clone size,V gene,CDR3 protein,CDR3 DNA
NA,TRBJ2-7,few,TRBV19,CASSPTGPPGF,TGTGCCAGTAGTCCCACAGGCCCCCCGGGCTTC
NA,TRBJ2-7,NA,TRBV6-1,CASLISYEQYF,TGTGCCAGCTTGATCTCCTACGAGCAGTACTTC
NA,TRBJ1-4,NA,TRBV4-1,CASSQDTGVGEKLFF,TGCGCCAGCAGCCAAGATACGGGGGTCGGAGAAAAACTGTTTTTT
NA,TRBJ2-5,once,TRBV7-8,CASSRGETQYF,TGTGCCAGCAGCCGGGGAGAGACCCAGTACTTC
NA,TRBJ2-1,NA,TRBV7-8,CASSIGRGAYNEQFF,TGTGCCAGCAGCATCGGACGAGGAGCCTACAATGAGCAGTTCTTC
NA,TRBJ1-5,NA,TRBV19,CASSRGQGGRGQPQHF,TGTGCCAGTAGCAGAGGGCAGGGCGGGAGAGGTCAGCCCCAGCATTTT
NA,TRBJ1-5,many,TRBV7-2,CASSSQTGSNQPQHF,TGTGCCAGCAGCAGCCAAACAGGGAGCAATCAGCCCCAGCATTTT
TRBD1,TRBJ1-1,NA,TRBV19,CASSIGAGGKTEAFF,TGTGCCAGTAGTATTGGGGCAGGGGGTAAGACTGAAGCTTTCTTT
TRBD1,TRBJ1-2,medium-sized,TRBV7-9,CASSSKGGSGYTF,TGTGCCAGCAGCAGTAAAGGGGGCAGTGGCTACACCTTC
NA,TRBJ1-1,many,TRBV5-1,CASSPTTRTTEAFF,TGCGCCAGCAGCCCTACGACCAGGACGACTGAAGCTTTCTTT
NA,TRBJ2-2,NA,TRBV10-3,CAISEGRERTGELFF,TGTGCCATCAGTGAAGGAAGGGAGAGAACCGGGGAGCTGTTTTTT
TRBD1,TRBJ1-4,few,TRBV4-2,CASSPGTENEKLFF,TGTGCCAGCAGCCCCGGGACAGAGAATGAAAAACTGTTTTTT
NA,TRBJ2-1,once,TRBV7-9,CASSPLRVLRDGNEQFF,TGTGCCAGCAGCCCCCTCCGGGTCCTAAGGGATGGGAATGAGCAGTTCTTC
NA,TRBJ1-1,NA,TRBV5-5,CASDPIMNTEAFF,TGTGCCAGCGACCCTATTATGAACACTGAAGCTTTCTTT
TRBD1,TRBJ1-2,NA,TRBV7-2,CASSPGGTGGYGYTF,TGTGCCAGCAGCCCCGGGGGGACAGGGGGCTATGGCTACACCTTC
TRBD1,TRBJ1-1,NA,TRBV9,CASSADRVGEAFF,TGTGCCAGCAGCGCGGACAGGGTTGGTGAAGCTTTCTTT
NA,TRBJ2-6,few,TRBV18,CASSPDSGANVLTF,TGTGCCAGCTCACCCGACTCTGGGGCCAACGTCCTGACTTTC
TRBD2,TRBJ2-3,NA,TRBV5-1,CASSLELAGSTDTQYF,TGCGCCAGCAGCTTGGAACTAGCGGGGAGCACAGATACGCAGTATTTT
NA,TRBJ1-1,NA,TRBV5-1,CASSWSLGGPNTEAFF,TGCGCCAGCAGCTGGAGCCTCGGGGGGCCGAACACTGAAGCTTTCTTT
NA,TRBJ2-1,NA,TRBV28,CASTPASSYNEQFF,TGTGCCAGCACCCCGGCCAGCTCCTACAATGAGCAGTTCTTC
NA,TRBJ1-4,once,TRBV5-4,CASSERGFNEKLFF,TGTGCCAGCAGCGAACGGGGGTTTAATGAAAAACTGTTTTTT
NA,TRBJ2-1,NA,TRBV19,CASSSAYNEQFF,TGTGCCAGTAGTTCAGCCTACAATGAGCAGTTCTTC
NA,TRBJ1-2,NA,TRBV30,CAWTRRGIRYGYTF,TGTGCCTGGACGAGGCGGGGGATTCGCTATGGCTACACCTTC
NA,TRBJ2-6,NA,TRBV27,CASSSPQRSGANVLTF,TGTGCCAGCAGTTCTCCACAGCGCTCTGGGGCCAACGTCCTGACTTTC
TRBD2,TRBJ2-2,NA,TRBV2,CASRGPSGGGAGELFF,TGTGCCAGCAGGGGACCGAGCGGGGGGGGTGCCGGGGAGCTGTTTTTT
NA,TRBJ1-1,NA,TRBV5-1,CASSSGRLNTEAFF,TGCGCCAGCAGCTCAGGACGTCTAAACACTGAAGCTTTCTTT
NA,TRBJ2-5,NA,TRBV7-7,CASSIQTRGTQYF,TGTGCTAGCAGCATACAAACCCGAGGGACCCAGTACTTC
NA,TRBJ1-1,NA,TRBV13,CASSLGPNTEAFF,TGTGCCAGCAGCTTAGGACCAAACACTGAAGCTTTCTTT
NA,TRBJ1-2,NA,TRBV30,CAWTRLNYGYTF,TGTGCCTGGACGAGACTCAACTATGGCTACACCTTC
NA,TRBJ1-2,NA,TRBV2,CASRGRNYGYTF,TGTGCCAGCAGGGGACGGAACTATGGCTACACCTTC
TRBD1,TRBJ2-7,few,TRBV9,CASSRQGSSSYEQYF,TGTGCCAGCAGCAGACAGGGTTCCAGCTCCTACGAGCAGTACTTC
NA,TRBJ2-3,NA,TRBV18,CASSQDLRSTDTQYF,TGTGCCAGCTCACAGGATCTCAGGAGCACAGATACGCAGTATTTT
TRBD1,TRBJ1-1,NA,TRBV4-1,CASSQFRTGGTEAFF,TGCGCCAGCAGCCAATTTCGGACAGGGGGGACTGAAGCTTTCTTT
NA,TRBJ1-1,few,TRBV7-9,CASTSGPGGTEAFF,TGTGCCAGCACCTCGGGACCGGGGGGCACTGAAGCTTTCTTT
NA,TRBJ2-1,NA,TRBV5-6,CASSLAEAAYNEQFF,TGTGCCAGCAGCTTGGCAGAAGCGGCTTACAATGAGCAGTTCTTC
NA,TRBJ2-7,NA,TRBV5-1,CASSLGRRAEQYF,TGCGCCAGCAGCCTGGGGCGGCGGGCAGAGCAGTACTTC
TRBD1,TRBJ2-1,NA,TRBV4-3,CASSQDRQGNEQFF,TGCGCCAGCAGCCAAGACCGACAGGGCAATGAGCAGTTCTTC
NA,TRBJ1-1,once,TRBV7-2,CASSPRQADTEAFF,TGTGCCAGCAGCCCACGACAGGCGGACACTGAAGCTTTCTTT
NA,TRBJ2-1,NA,TRBV29-1,CSVGRTETYNEQFF,TGCAGCGTTGGACGGACAGAGACCTACAATGAGCAGTTCTTC
TRBD1,TRBJ1-1,NA,TRBV5-4,CASSLADRGSHTEAFF,TGTGCCAGCAGCTTGGCGGACAGGGGTTCGCACACTGAAGCTTTCTTT
TRBD1,TRBJ1-3,NA,TRBV7-2,CASSPSPGTGGNTIYF,TGTGCCAGCAGCCCGAGTCCCGGGACAGGGGGGAACACCATATATTTT
NA,TRBJ1-2,NA,TRBV6-5,CASSYKGSAGYGYTF,TGTGCCAGCAGTTACAAGGGATCGGCGGGCTATGGCTACACCTTC
TRBD1,TRBJ2-7,NA,TRBV5-1,CASSLGDRDAYEQYF,TGCGCCAGCAGCTTGGGGGACAGGGATGCCTACGAGCAGTACTTC
NA,TRBJ1-5,few,TRBV19,CASSISRTRPQHF,TGTGCCAGTAGTATCTCCCGGACCCGGCCCCAGCATTTT
NA,TRBJ1-5,NA,TRBV7-8,CASSPEGQGLNQPQHF,TGTGCCAGCAGCCCAGAGGGTCAGGGCCTCAATCAGCCCCAGCATTTT
TRBD1,TRBJ2-7,NA,TRBV18,CASSGQGSYEQYF,TGTGCCAGCTCGGGACAGGGCTCCTACGAGCAGTACTTC
TRBD1,TRBJ1-2,NA,TRBV2,CASSERQGEGGYTF,TGTGCCAGCAGTGAAAGACAGGGGGAAGGCGGCTACACCTTC
NA,TRBJ1-6,NA,TRBV14,CASSQESGFLNSPLHF,TGTGCCAGCAGCCAAGAATCAGGGTTTCTAAATTCACCCCTCCACTTT